Listed here is a single T cell receptor beta chain. This entry comes from a study of blood T cell repertoires in COVID-19. In the study overall: There were acute and convalescent COVID-19 samples, and they came from the United States, Italy and Spain. T cells, B-cell-depleted T cells, or PBMCs supplied cDNA or gDNA.

There are 14 residues in the CDR3. The V and J ends lost 0 bases and 6 bases respectively, with 9 bases between them. Germline lookup yields CDR1 LGHNT and CDR2 FRNRAP. In the original workflow: Estimates of nucleated cell counts were drawn from the amplification of reference gene primers. The assay was immunoSEQ multiplex PCR, and TCRdb's table has in-frame clones only and misses some. Clone size and V and J calls were adopted from that table, with D and trimming inferred from the DNA. The repertoire includes roughly 98,000 clones, around 94% of them detected once, and about 6.3% sits in the top ten.

This TCR was recovered from a woman in her sixties or seventies with active COVID-19. The sequencing sample was made of peripheral blood. The chain couples TRBV12-5 to TRBJ1-5; D is ambiguous. The CDR3 DNA sequence: TGTGCTAGTGGTTTGGTAGAAGGAGGTCAGCCCCAGCATTTT. It specifies CASGLVEGGQPQHF.